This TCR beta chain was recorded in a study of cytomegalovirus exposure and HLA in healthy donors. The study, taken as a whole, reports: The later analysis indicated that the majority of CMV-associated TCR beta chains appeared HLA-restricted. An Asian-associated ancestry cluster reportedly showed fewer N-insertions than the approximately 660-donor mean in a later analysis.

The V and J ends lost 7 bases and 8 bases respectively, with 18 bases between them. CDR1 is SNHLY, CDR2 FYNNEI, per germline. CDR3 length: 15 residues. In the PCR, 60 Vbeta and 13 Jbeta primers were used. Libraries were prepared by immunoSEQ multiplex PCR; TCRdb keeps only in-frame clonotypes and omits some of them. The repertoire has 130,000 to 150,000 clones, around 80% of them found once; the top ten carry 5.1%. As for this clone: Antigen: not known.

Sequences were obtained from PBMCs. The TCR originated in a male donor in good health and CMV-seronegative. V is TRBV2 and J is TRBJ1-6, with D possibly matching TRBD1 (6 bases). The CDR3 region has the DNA TGTGCCAGCACCGGTGGGGGGGCAAAGGATTCACCCCTCCACTTT. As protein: CASTGGGAKDSPLHF.